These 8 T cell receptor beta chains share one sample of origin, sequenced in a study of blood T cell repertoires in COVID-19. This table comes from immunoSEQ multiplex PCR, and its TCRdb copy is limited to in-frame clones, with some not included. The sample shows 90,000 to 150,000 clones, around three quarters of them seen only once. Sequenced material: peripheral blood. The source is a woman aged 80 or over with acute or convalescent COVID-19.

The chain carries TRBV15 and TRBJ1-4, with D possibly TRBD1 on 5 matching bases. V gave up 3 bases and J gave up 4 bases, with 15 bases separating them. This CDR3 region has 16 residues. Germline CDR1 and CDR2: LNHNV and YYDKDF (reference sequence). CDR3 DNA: TGTGCCACCAGCAGCGACCTGGGGCAGAGTAATGAAAAACTGTTTTTT. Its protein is CATSSDLGQSNEKLFF.

The CDR3 loop is CASSFGGDNEKLFF. Here the CDR3 DNA reads TGCGCCAGCAGCTTCGGGGGGGATAATGAAAAACTGTTTTTT. The V gene is TRBV5-1, the J gene TRBJ1-4; maybe TRBD1 (5 bases). The CDR3 has 14 residues. Per germline, CDR1 SGHRS and CDR2 YFSETQ. The V gene lost 2 bases and the J gene lost 4 bases, with 9 bases spanning the gap. Complete variable domain (other parts from reference TRBV5-1 and TRBJ1-4): KAGVTQTPRYLIKTRGQQVTLSCSPISGHRSVSWYQQTPGQGLQFLFEYFSETQRNKGNFPGRFSGRQFSNSRSEMNVSTLELGDSALYLCASSFGGDNEKLFFGSGTQLSVL.

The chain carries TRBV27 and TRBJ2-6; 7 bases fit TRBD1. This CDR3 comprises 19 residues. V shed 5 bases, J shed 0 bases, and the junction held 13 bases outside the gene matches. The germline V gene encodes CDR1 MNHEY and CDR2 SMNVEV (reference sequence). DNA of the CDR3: TGTGCCAGCAGTCCGCTGGGACAGATACTCCACTCTGGGGCCAACGTCCTGACTTTC. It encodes CASSPLGQILHSGANVLTF.

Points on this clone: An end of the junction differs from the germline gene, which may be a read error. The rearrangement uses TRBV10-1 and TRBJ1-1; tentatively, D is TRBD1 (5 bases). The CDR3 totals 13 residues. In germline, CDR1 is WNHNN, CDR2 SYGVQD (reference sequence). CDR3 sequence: CASNEDMNTEAFF. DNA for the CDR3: TGCGCCAGCAATGAGGACATGAACACTGAAGCTTTCTTT.

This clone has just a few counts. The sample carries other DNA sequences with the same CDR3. The CDR3, as DNA: TGTGCCAGCAGCTTGGTTGGCGGGGAAGAGACCCAGTACTTC. Translating it yields CASSLVGGEETQYF. The rearrangement uses TRBV5-4 and TRBJ2-5, with a possible D match to TRBD2 (6 bases). The CDR3 contains 14 residues. Trimming took 0 bases from V and 3 from J, leaving 9 bases between them. Germline values: CDR1 SGHNT, CDR2 YYREEE (reference sequence).

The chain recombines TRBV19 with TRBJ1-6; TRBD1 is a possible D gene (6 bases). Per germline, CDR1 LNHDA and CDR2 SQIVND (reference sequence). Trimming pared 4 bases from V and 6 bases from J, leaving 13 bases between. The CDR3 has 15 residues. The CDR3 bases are TGTGCCAGTAGTACCGGGACATACGGTAATTCACCCCTCCACTTT. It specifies CASSTGTYGNSPLHF.

For the CDR3, the DNA is TGTGCCAGCAGCTTAAATGGGTTGGCGGACACCGGGGAGCTGTTTTTT. The encoded protein is CASSLNGLADTGELFF. V usage is TRBV7-3 and J usage is TRBJ2-2; D not resolved. Germline values: CDR1 SGHTA, CDR2 FQGTGA. This CDR3 region has 16 residues. The V end was cut by 1 base, the J end by 3 bases, with 12 bases between.

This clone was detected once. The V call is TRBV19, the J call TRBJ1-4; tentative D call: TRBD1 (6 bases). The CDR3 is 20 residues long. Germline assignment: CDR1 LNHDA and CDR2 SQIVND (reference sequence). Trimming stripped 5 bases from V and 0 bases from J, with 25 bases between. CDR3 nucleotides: TGTGCCAGTAGTGTGGGAACAGGGTACGACCTGATTGCAACTAATGAAAAACTGTTTTTT. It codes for CASSVGTGYDLIATNEKLFF.